These T cell receptor beta chains were read from a single sample in a study of cytomegalovirus exposure and HLA in healthy donors. The method was immunoSEQ multiplex PCR; TCRdb's version includes in-frame clones alone and lacks a portion of them. The sample shows 150,000 to 200,000 clones, around 83% of them seen only once. Specimen: PBMCs. The receptors were gathered from a woman under 30 in good health and CMV-seronegative. The CDR3 runs from the conserved cysteine through the conserved F or W. A D gene is named only where the DNA matches it firmly. Clone size appears in some rows only: once, few, many, or a class for an expanded clone.

>.|TRBV6-5|.|14|TRBJ1-2
CASSYMADNYGYTF
TGTGCCAGCAGTTACATGGCGGATAACTATGGCTACACCTTC
>.|TRBV29-1|.|14|TRBJ1-2
CSVEEQQTNYGYTF
TGCAGCGTTGAAGAACAGCAGACTAACTATGGCTACACCTTC
>.|TRBV2|.|17|TRBJ2-3
CASSDRGTSGSTDTQYF
TGTGCCAGCAGTGACCGGGGAACAAGCGGAAGCACAGATACGCAGTATTTT
>.|TRBV9|.|15|TRBJ1-4
CASSGLGGDREKLFF
TGTGCCAGCAGCGGTTTAGGAGGGGATAGAGAAAAACTGTTTTTT
>.|TRBV27|.|15|TRBJ1-2
CASRALGGTDYGYTF
TGTGCCAGCAGGGCCCTGGGAGGGACGGACTATGGCTACACCTTC
>TRBD2|TRBV28|.|17|TRBJ2-3
CASSSGLAGTGTDTQYF
TGTGCCAGCAGCTCGGGACTAGCGGGAACAGGCACAGATACGCAGTATTTT
>TRBD2|TRBV7-9|.|16|TRBJ2-2
CASSPRLAGGHGELFF
TGTGCCAGCAGCCCACGACTCGCGGGGGGTCACGGGGAGCTGTTTTTT
>TRBD2|TRBV27|.|17|TRBJ2-5
CASSHRLAGGVGETQYF
TGTGCCAGCAGCCATCGACTAGCGGGAGGTGTCGGAGAGACCCAGTACTTC
>TRBD1|TRBV6-5|.|14|TRBJ1-2
CASNRQGADYGYTF
TGTGCCAGCAATAGACAGGGGGCAGACTATGGCTACACCTTC
>.|TRBV7-2|.|17|TRBJ2-7
CASSLSLSAASSYEQYF
TGTGCCAGCAGCTTATCCTTGAGCGCCGCAAGCTCCTACGAGCAGTACTTC
>.|TRBV30|.|14|TRBJ1-4
CAWSGGGPNEKLFF
TGTGCCTGGAGTGGCGGGGGTCCAAATGAAAAACTGTTTTTT
>.|TRBV5-3|.|17|TRBJ2-7
CARSLHLGADCTYEQYF
TGTGCCAGAAGCTTGCACCTTGGGGCAGACTGTACCTACGAGCAGTACTTC
>TRBD2|TRBV7-9|once|17|TRBJ2-3
CASSPSGTSESTDTQYF
TGTGCCAGCAGCCCCTCCGGGACTAGCGAGAGCACAGATACGCAGTATTTT
>.|TRBV27|few|15|TRBJ1-2
CASSLSDPGWYGYTF
TGTGCCAGCAGTTTATCGGACCCAGGGTGGTATGGCTACACCTTC
>.|TRBV6-5|.|14|TRBJ2-7
CASSYAGPIYEQYF
TGTGCCAGCAGTTACGCGGGACCCATCTACGAGCAGTACTTC